The rows below give T cell receptor beta chains drawn from one sample of a study of control samples from healthy donors and cancer patients. Assay: immunoSEQ multiplex PCR; the TCRdb copy retains only in-frame clones and omits some. Among 100,000 to 120,000 clones listed, about 80% were seen once. The sequencing input was blood. The receptors originated from a woman in her forties or fifties in good health. CDR3s include the opening cysteine and the closing phenylalanine or tryptophan. Each record gives: V gene, clone size, J gene, CDR3 protein. Not all rows give a size; the values are once, few, many and, for expanded clones, a class.

V: TRBV12-5
size: NA
J: TRBJ2-1
CDR3: CASGSLAGEQFF

V: TRBV29-1
size: NA
J: TRBJ2-5
CDR3: CSGPHGLGKETQYF

V: TRBV5-4
size: few
J: TRBJ1-6
CDR3: CASSTAGLGWDSPLHF

V: TRBV11-2
size: NA
J: TRBJ2-5
CDR3: CASRQSETQYF

V: TRBV19
size: NA
J: TRBJ2-1
CDR3: CASSPGATIYNEQFF

V: TRBV7-8
size: NA
J: TRBJ1-6
CDR3: CASSPTGERSPLHF

V: TRBV5-4
size: NA
J: TRBJ2-1
CDR3: CASSVGLAGVDNEQFF

V: TRBV6-1
size: NA
J: TRBJ2-7
CDR3: CASSEAGVYEQYF

V: TRBV7-2
size: NA
J: TRBJ1-2
CDR3: CASSLRRDRGGYGYTF

V: TRBV11-3
size: NA
J: TRBJ1-2
CDR3: CASSSLDRAVYGYTF

V: TRBV7-7
size: once
J: TRBJ2-2
CDR3: CASSLGGGRANTGELFF

V: TRBV6-5
size: NA
J: TRBJ2-7
CDR3: CASRGRGYEQYF

V: TRBV5-4
size: once
J: TRBJ2-3
CDR3: CASTLDGGPTDTQYF

V: TRBV7-2
size: NA
J: TRBJ1-2
CDR3: CASSQYRASINGYTF

V: TRBV3-1/TRBV3-2
size: NA
J: TRBJ1-3
CDR3: CASSQGGRQGHTIYF

V: TRBV6-1
size: NA
J: TRBJ2-7
CDR3: CASSEALGRFSYEQYF

V: TRBV20-1
size: NA
J: TRBJ1-5
CDR3: CSASKGVNQPQHF

V: TRBV19
size: NA
J: TRBJ2-7
CDR3: CASSIGRGDEQYF

V: TRBV7-9
size: NA
J: TRBJ1-4
CDR3: CASSLAPTINNEKLFF

V: TRBV3-1/TRBV3-2
size: NA
J: TRBJ2-7
CDR3: CASSQDASGVYYEQYF

V: TRBV6-2/TRBV6-3
size: NA
J: TRBJ2-1
CDR3: CASSYFDEQFF